This TCR beta chain is from a study of identical twins. Findings of the study overall: Cord blood beta clonotypes that were abundant carried fewer insertions, and memory repertoires showed no such trend.

Regarding this clonotype: Its specificity is unknown.

Germline V gives CDR1 ENHRY, CDR2 SYGVKD. V was shortened by 7 bases and J by 9 bases, with 20 bases between the two germline ends. The CDR3 has 14 residues. One entry per CDR3 protein, called by TCRdb with MiXCR from the 5' RACE reads. The sample has some 730,000 distinct CDR3 sequences, 15% to 20% seen once; the top ten hold about an eighth. The same data also went into a second study, on T cells expressing NK-cell markers. Per that study: In the group of eight sequenced donors, seven were HCMV-seropositive and one was seronegative. Dominant NKG2C+ clonotypes were found to form about 1.0-7.5% of CD8+ T cells in a handful of donors. The CD3+CD56-NKG2C+ fraction was also led by these clonotypes in several donors.

The TCR comes from a woman in her late teens or twenties in good health. The genes are TRBV10-3 and TRBJ2-3; D is unclear. The sequenced sample was PBMCs. The DNA of the CDR3 is TGTGCCATCACCCCTTCGCTAGGGCCAGGCACGCAGTATTTT. This gives the protein CAITPSLGPGTQYF.